These 30 T cell receptor beta chains originate from one sample sequenced in a study of Tregs in tolerant kidney transplant recipients. This table comes from immunoSEQ multiplex PCR, and its TCRdb copy is limited to in-frame clones, with some not included. The listing records 48,000 or so clones. The sequences come from CD4+ T cells from blood, collected before the transplant. The source of these receptors is a human donor who received a combined kidney and bone marrow transplant.

Notes on this clone: The read ends 3 residues shy of where the CDR3 ends; the end is completed using the germline J gene. The chain uses TRBV18 and TRBJ2-7; 7 bases are a match to TRBD1. The CDR3 has 16 residues. The germline CDR1 and CDR2 sequences are KGHSH and LQKENI. Unmatched junction bases numbered 11, after V lost 1 base and J lost 5 bases. The CDR3 DNA, read in part, is TGTGCCAGCTCACCACGAATCGAAGGGGGCCAGGACGAG. Its translation: CASSPRIEGGQDE. The entire CDR3 protein is CASSPRIEGGQDEQYF.

With regard to this clone: Read sequence stops 3 residues before the CDR3 end, and the germline J gene provides the missing end. The chain recombines TRBV7-9 with TRBJ1-5; weak D call: TRBD1 (6 bases). Germline V CDR1 and CDR2: SEHNR, FQNEAQ (reference sequence). The germline V and J ends were trimmed by 5 bases and 0 bases, with 11 bases remaining between them. This CDR3 is 15 amino acids long. Partial CDR3 DNA: TGTGCCAGCAGCCCCGGACAGTTTAGCAATCAGCCC. Encoded protein: CASSPGQFSNQP. In full, the CDR3 is CASSPGQFSNQPQHF. The variable domain in full, with the rest retrieved from reference TRBV7-9 and TRBJ1-5, is DTGVSQNPRHKITKRGQNVTFRCDPISEHNRLYWYRQTLGQGPEFLTYFQNEAQLEKSRLLSDRFSAERPKGSFSTLEIQRTEQGDSAMYLCASSPGQFSNQPQHFGDGTRLSIL.

In the case of this clone: The read terminates 3 residues ahead of where the CDR3 ends, so the germline J gene completes it. The chain joins TRBV19 to TRBJ1-5, with TRBD1 matching 7 bases. With V trimmed by 3 bases and J by 3 bases, 11 bases remained unmatched. This CDR3 contains 17 residues. The germline CDR1 and CDR2 sequences are LNHDA and SQIVND (reference sequence). The sequenced part of the CDR3 DNA is TGTGCCAGTAGTATTCTTTTCCGGGACAGCCTCAATCAGCCC. Encoded protein: CASSILFRDSLNQP. The full CDR3 protein reads CASSILFRDSLNQPQHF.

Comments on this clone: The read halts 3 residues ahead of the CDR3 end, with the missing end drawn from the germline J gene. This chain connects TRBV30 to TRBJ2-5; D is undetermined. CDR3 length: 11 amino acids. Per germline, CDR1 GTSNPN and CDR2 SVGIG (reference sequence). V was trimmed by 4 bases and J by 5 bases, leaving 8 bases between them. Incomplete CDR3 DNA: TGTGCCTGGATGGTGGGCGAGACC. It encodes CAWMVGET. The CDR3 in its entirety is CAWMVGETQYF.

Notes on this clone: The missing CDR3 end, 3 residues past where the read stops, is filled in from the germline J gene. V and J are TRBV20-1 and TRBJ1-6, with D possibly TRBD1 on 6 matching bases. There are 15 residues in the CDR3. V was clipped by 0 bases and J by 7 bases, with 13 bases between them. The germline V gene has CDR1 DFQATT and CDR2 SNEGSKA (reference sequence). CDR3 bases read: TGCAGTGCTAGAGATGATGGGACACCAAATTCACCC. It encodes CSARDDGTPNSP. The full CDR3 protein is CSARDDGTPNSPLHF.

Concerning this clone: The sequence runs out 3 residues before the end of the CDR3; the remainder is reconstructed from the germline J gene. The V gene is TRBV20-1, the J gene TRBJ2-1, with TRBD2 matching 7 bases. The V gene's germline CDR1 is DFQATT and CDR2 SNEGSKA (reference sequence). The CDR3 is 14 amino acids. J lost 7 bases, V lost 5 bases, and 11 bases had no gene match. The covered CDR3 bases are TGCAGTGCTCAACCACCGGGACTAATAAATGAG. Its translation: CSAQPPGLINE. In full, the CDR3 reads CSAQPPGLINEQFF.

A word on this clone: The read terminates 3 residues ahead of where the CDR3 ends, so the germline J gene completes it. V usage is TRBV19 and J usage is TRBJ2-7, with a tentative D call TRBD2 (6 bases). V was trimmed by 5 bases and J by 5 bases, leaving 19 bases between them. The CDR3 is 15 amino acids. The V gene's germline CDR1 is LNHDA and CDR2 SQIVND (reference sequence). CDR3 sequence: CASSEGLPGGDEQYF. CDR3 bases read: TGTGCCAGTAGTGAGGGACTTCCTGGCGGCGACGAG.

For this clone: The read gets to within 3 residues of the CDR3 end, and the germline J gene fills in the rest. The genes are TRBV30 and TRBJ2-6; 9 positions agree with TRBD1. Germline trimming cut 4 bases from V and 4 bases from J; bases unmatched to any gene: 8. Germline assignment: CDR1 GTSNPN and CDR2 SVGIG (reference sequence). This CDR3 is 16 amino acids long. The sequenced CDR3 bases are TGTGCCTGGAAGAAACAGGGGGCGAAAGGGGCCAACGTC. Translation gives CAWKKQGAKGANV. The CDR3 as a whole reads CAWKKQGAKGANVLTF.

To note about this clone: The read ends 3 residues shy of where the CDR3 ends; the end is completed using the germline J gene. The chain carries TRBV7-2 and TRBJ2-3, with a weak D call TRBD2 (5 bases). Germline V gene lookup returns CDR1 SGHTA and CDR2 FQGNSA. Trimming took off 7 bases at V and 6 bases at J, with 14 bases between the two ends. This CDR3 is built from 13 residues. Incomplete CDR3 DNA: TGTGCCAGCACCCAGTGGACTCTTGATACG. Translation: CASTQWTLDT. The entire CDR3 sequence reads CASTQWTLDTQYF.

With respect to this clone: The observed sequence ends 3 residues before the CDR3 terminus, with the missing tail filled in from the germline J gene. The chain links TRBV2 to TRBJ1-4; 8 nucleotides align to TRBD1. CDR3 length: 15 amino acids. The J segment lost 2 bases and the V segment lost 2 bases, leaving 1 base of the junction unmatched. Germline lookup yields CDR1 SNHLY and CDR2 FYNNEI. The CDR3 sequence: CASSERTGTNEKLFF. CDR3 DNA, as far as it was read: TGTGCCAGCAGTGAAAGGACAGGGACTAATGAAAAA. The whole variable domain, remainder taken from reference TRBV2 and TRBJ1-4, is EPEVTQTPSHQVTQMGQEVILRCVPISNHLYFYWYRQILGQKVEFLVSFYNNEISEKSEIFDDQFSVERPDGSNFTLKIRSTKLEDSAMYFCASSERTGTNEKLFFGSGTQLSVL.

Details on this clone: The read comes to an end 3 residues before the CDR3 does, leaving the germline J gene to fill in the end. The chain is built from TRBV19 and TRBJ2-1, with a weak D call TRBD2 (5 bases). V was pared by 3 bases and J by 7 bases, with 10 bases between. This CDR3 is built from 13 residues. Per germline, CDR1 LNHDA and CDR2 SQIVND (reference sequence). The CDR3 spells CASSISKRNEQFF. Incomplete CDR3 DNA: TGTGCCAGTAGTATCTCCAAGCGGAATGAG.

CDR3 DNA, as far as it was read: TGTGCCAGTACTCCTCGGGGGAACACTGAA. Its translation is CASTPRGNTE. The CDR3 as a whole reads CASTPRGNTEAFF. This chain connects TRBV19 to TRBJ1-1, with D uncertain. The read finishes 3 residues shy of the CDR3 end, and the germline J gene is used to complete it. Germline CDR1 LNHDA, CDR2 SQIVND (reference sequence). The V end lost 7 bases, the J end lost 1 base, and 10 bases lay between the germline ends. The CDR3 runs to 13 residues.

Concerning this clone itself: The missing CDR3 end, 3 residues past where the read stops, is filled in from the germline J gene. The chain joins TRBV23-1 to TRBJ1-6; unclear D gene. TRBV23-1 is given ORF status, its function remaining uncertain. The CDR3 has 18 residues. The ends were cut back, 2 bases at V and 8 bases at J, with 22 bases in the middle. The CDR3 protein is CASSQSLWSLNTDSPLHF. CDR3 DNA (partial): TGCGCCAGCAGTCAAAGTTTGTGGAGCCTCAACACAGATTCACCC.

Regarding this clone: The read stops 3 residues short of the end of the CDR3; the missing end is completed from the germline J gene. The rearrangement joins TRBV7-2 to TRBJ1-4; TRBD1 matches 8 bases. The CDR3 sequence is 15 residues long. Germline values: CDR1 SGHTA, CDR2 FQGNSA. Germline trimming cut 5 bases from V and 5 bases from J; bases unmatched to any gene: 7. The sequenced CDR3 bases are TGTGCCAGCAGCACTGGGGACAGGAGAAATGAAAAA. Amino acids: CASSTGDRRNEK. The complete CDR3 sequence is CASSTGDRRNEKLFF.

Regarding this clone: The missing CDR3 end, 3 residues past where the read stops, is filled in from the germline J gene. The V gene is TRBV19, the J gene TRBJ2-1; weak D call: TRBD2 (6 bases). V lost 3 bases, J lost 6 bases, and 15 bases lay in between. The CDR3 covers 15 residues. The germline V gene encodes CDR1 LNHDA and CDR2 SQIVND (reference sequence). CDR3 region: CASSMWGSGLNEQFF. The sequenced CDR3 bases are TGTGCCAGTAGTATGTGGGGGAGCGGGCTCAATGAG.

Note on this clone: The read ends 3 residues before the CDR3 terminus; that terminus is restored from the germline J gene. The chain has TRBV18 and TRBJ2-7; TRBD1 matches at 7 bases. CDR3 length equals 15 residues. Germline-derived CDR1 and CDR2 are KGHSH and LQKENI. The trim removed 3 bases at V and 0 bases at J, leaving 5 bases unmatched. The CDR3 DNA, read in part, is TGTGCCAGCTCACCCGTCGACAGGGACTCCTACGAG. Protein sequence: CASSPVDRDSYE. The complete CDR3 protein is CASSPVDRDSYEQYF.

Remarks on this clone: The CDR3 end lies 3 residues beyond the end of the read and is filled in from the germline J gene. The chain employs TRBV20-1 and TRBJ2-3; possibly TRBD2 for D (5 bases). Germline values: CDR1 DFQATT, CDR2 SNEGSKA (reference sequence). The CDR3 consists of 14 residues. Deletions cut 6 bases from V and 1 base from J, with 14 bases between. The CDR3 loop reads CSAPPLRGTDTQYF. The covered CDR3 bases are TGCAGTGCCCCCCCCTTGAGGGGCACAGATACG.

To note about this clone: Read data end 3 residues before the CDR3 end; the end is taken from the germline J gene. The J gene is TRBJ2-3, the V gene TRBV7-2, with 7 nucleotides matching TRBD2. The germline V gene has CDR1 SGHTA and CDR2 FQGNSA. This CDR3 spans 14 amino acids. CDR3 DNA, as far as it was read: TGTGCCAGCAGCTCTGGGTGGCGGGAGTTTCCG. The encoded protein is CASSSGWREFP. The full-length CDR3 reads as CASSSGWREFPQYF.

In regard to this clone: The CDR3 extends 3 residues past the end of the read, so its final part is completed from the germline J gene. The chain combines TRBV20-1 with TRBJ2-7; perhaps TRBD2 as D (6 bases). The V end was cut by 3 bases, the J end by 2 bases, with 11 bases between. The CDR3 extends over 13 amino acids. In germline, CDR1 is DFQATT, CDR2 SNEGSKA (reference sequence). Partial CDR3 DNA: TGCAGTGCTAGGAGGGCGGGAACCTACGAG. This codes for CSARRAGTYE. The entire CDR3 protein reads CSARRAGTYEQYF.

The chain's CDR3 is CSARGAGGEVTEAFF. The CDR3 bases that were read are TGCAGTGCTAGGGGGGCAGGGGGAGAGGTCACTGAA. V usage is TRBV20-1 and J usage is TRBJ1-1, with 7 bases aligning to TRBD1. Read data end 3 residues before the CDR3 end; the end is taken from the germline J gene. Germline lookup yields CDR1 DFQATT and CDR2 SNEGSKA (reference sequence). Trimming took 3 bases from V and 4 from J; bases not matched to a gene: 11. The CDR3 runs to 15 residues.

Notes on this clone: The read stops 3 residues short of the end of the CDR3; the missing end is completed from the germline J gene. The chain recombines TRBV13 with TRBJ2-3; 9 bases agree with TRBD1. Germline CDR1 is PRHDT and CDR2 is FYEKMQ (reference sequence). V shed 5 bases, J shed 0 bases, and the junction held 12 bases outside the gene matches. CDR3 size: 18 residues. CDR3 region: CASSLRVQGAVSTDTQYF. The sequenced part of the CDR3 DNA is TGTGCCAGCAGCCTGAGAGTACAGGGGGCGGTTAGCACAGATACG. The whole variable domain, remainder taken from reference TRBV13 and TRBJ2-3, is AAGVIQSPRHLIKEKRETATLKCYPIPRHDTVYWYQQGPGQDPQFLISFYEKMQSDKGSIPDRFSAQQFSDYHSELNMSSLELGDSALYFCASSLRVQGAVSTDTQYFGPGTRLTVL.

Here the CDR3 reads CASSTGQGNTEAFF. The DNA read from the CDR3 is TGTGCCAGCAGCACGGGACAGGGTAACACTGAA. The chain uses TRBV5-4 and TRBJ1-1; TRBD1 matches 9 bases. Sequencing ends 3 residues short of the CDR3 end; the germline J gene provides the rest. Germline-derived CDR1 and CDR2 are SGHNT and YYREEE (reference sequence). This CDR3 comprises 14 residues. V was clipped by 4 bases and J by 2 bases; unmatched bases: 3.

Comments on this clone: The missing CDR3 end, 3 residues past where the read stops, is filled in from the germline J gene. V gene TRBV18 combines with J gene TRBJ1-5; D may be TRBD1 (5 bases). Deletions cut 2 bases from V and 4 bases from J, with 9 bases between. The CDR3 totals 14 residues. Germline V gives CDR1 KGHSH, CDR2 LQKENI. This CDR3 is CASSPGAANQPQHF. The covered CDR3 bases are TGTGCCAGCTCACCAGGGGCAGCTAATCAGCCC.

For this clone: At one end, the junction sequence differs from germline, possibly due to a read error. The read stops 3 residues short of the end of the CDR3; the missing end is completed from the germline J gene. This rearrangement joins TRBV7-3 to TRBJ1-1, with D unclear. The CDR3 has 13 residues. Germline V gene data show CDR1 as SGHTA and CDR2 as FQGTGA. CDR3 DNA (partial): TGTGCCAGCAGCTGGCGGGGAAACACTGAC. Translated: CASSWRGNTD. The complete CDR3 protein is CASSWRGNTDAFF.

With regard to this clone: The read comes to an end 3 residues before the CDR3 does, leaving the germline J gene to fill in the end. V gene TRBV30 combines with J gene TRBJ2-6; D remains unclear. The CDR3 is made up of 12 amino acids. Trimming left V 5 bases short and J 4 bases short, with 6 bases between. Germline V gene lookup returns CDR1 GTSNPN and CDR2 SVGIG (reference sequence). The part of the CDR3 DNA that was read is TGTGCCTGGTCTCCCGGGGCCAACGTC. This codes for CAWSPGANV. The whole CDR3 sequence is CAWSPGANVLTF.

Regarding this clone: The sequence runs out 3 residues before the end of the CDR3; the remainder is reconstructed from the germline J gene. The chain links TRBV6-2 or TRBV6-3 to TRBJ2-7, with 10 bases that match TRBD2. This CDR3 region has 14 residues. V shed 6 bases and J 2 bases; nucleotides not matched to a gene: 4. Germline lookup yields CDR1 MNHEY and CDR2 SVGEGT. CDR3 amino acids: CASRVAGGPYEQYF. The sequenced CDR3 bases are TGTGCCAGCAGGGTAGCGGGGGGTCCCTACGAG.

A word on this clone: From the germline J gene comes the end of the CDR3, since the read stops 3 residues before it. The chain has TRBV18 and TRBJ1-2; 9 bases are a match to TRBD1. With V trimmed by 0 bases and J by 4 bases, 3 bases remained unmatched. CDR1 and CDR2 from the germline V gene are KGHSH and LQKENI. The CDR3 consists of 15 residues. The CDR3 DNA, read in part, is TGTGCCAGCTCACCACCGGACAGGGGCAGCTATGGC. This translates into CASSPPDRGSYG. The full CDR3 protein reads CASSPPDRGSYGYTF.

About this clone itself: The read terminates 3 residues before the CDR3 end, so the remaining end is supplied by the germline J gene. The chain employs TRBV12-3 or TRBV12-4 and TRBJ2-7; 7 nucleotides align to TRBD1. The CDR3 contains 14 residues. The trim removed 2 bases at V and 5 bases at J, leaving 6 bases unmatched. The sequenced CDR3 bases are TGTGCCAGCAGTTTACAAGGGGGCGAGGACGAG. Residues: CASSLQGGEDE. The full CDR3 protein is CASSLQGGEDEQYF.

Turning to this clone: With the read ending 3 residues before the CDR3 end, the germline J gene is used to fill in that end. The chain joins TRBV20-1 to TRBJ1-1; no firm D call. The CDR3 spans 13 residues. With 0 bases removed from V and 3 bases from J, the gap between germline ends came to 8 bases. CDR1 and CDR2 from the germline V gene are DFQATT and SNEGSKA (reference sequence). CDR3 DNA (partial): TGCAGTGCTAGAGAGAGGTTGTACACTGAA. It translates to CSARERLYTE. The whole CDR3 protein reads CSARERLYTEAFF.

A note on this clone: The read gets to within 3 residues of the CDR3 end, and the germline J gene fills in the rest. The chain links TRBV2 to TRBJ2-1, with 8 nucleotides matching TRBD2. Germline V gives CDR1 SNHLY, CDR2 FYNNEI. V gave up 7 bases and J gave up 5 bases; unmatched junction bases: 4. The CDR3 runs 13 residues. The CDR3 bases that were read are TGTGCCAGCAAAGCGGGAGTCAACAATGAG. This sequence encodes CASKAGVNNE. Given in full, the CDR3 is CASKAGVNNEQFF.